Shown below are 8 T cell receptor beta chains from a single sample sequenced in a study of human T cells and chemical hapten exposure. The time point: patch test 1, 2 weeks after DPC sensitization. Stated treatment: therapeutic diphenylcyclopropenone sensitization with weekly scalp DPC. TCRdb reprocessed the RACE reads via MiXCR and lists one record per CDR3 protein. Of around 50,000 distinct CDR3 sequences in the sample, 7.5% to 10% were seen once. The source material was whole blood, sampled in connection with sensitization to the hapten diphenylcyclopropenone (DPC). All receptors come from a woman between 35 and 50 years old with alopecia areata. Some clones in this sample may be carry-over from other donors' samples.

This clonotype was observed at least ten times. The gene calls are TRBV7-6 and TRBJ2-1; TRBD2 is a possible D gene (5 bases). Germline loops: CDR1 SGHVS, CDR2 FNYEAQ. The CDR3 totals 15 residues. Between the trimmed V and J ends, which lost 4 bases and 4 bases, there was a span of 14 bases. This CDR3 is CASSSRASFYNEQFF. The CDR3, as DNA: TGTGCCAGCAGCTCGCGGGCTTCTTTTTACAATGAGCAGTTCTTC.

This clonotype showed up many times. This rearrangement joins TRBV6-5 to TRBJ1-1, with D maybe TRBD1 (6 bases). Trimming took off 10 bases at V and 3 bases at J, with 12 bases between the two ends. The CDR3 loop spans 12 amino acids. Germline CDR1 is MNHEY and CDR2 is SVGAGI. CDR3 sequence: CATKTGYTEAFF. Here the CDR3 DNA reads TGTGCCACAAAGACAGGCTACACTGAAGCTTTCTTT.

In its sample, this clonotype was seen a few times. The chain links TRBV18 to TRBJ2-1, with D perhaps TRBD2 (7 bases). Germline V gene data show CDR1 as KGHSH and CDR2 as LQKENI. The CDR3 loop spans 16 amino acids. Between the trimmed V and J ends, which lost 6 bases and 0 bases, there was a span of 15 bases. Here the CDR3 DNA reads TGTGCCAGCTCGCCGCTAGGGGGGGCCTCCTACAATGAGCAGTTCTTC. This sequence encodes CASSPLGGASYNEQFF.

The rearrangement links TRBV5-1 to TRBJ2-3; D unresolved. Per the germline V gene, CDR1 is SGHRS and CDR2 is YFSETQ. This CDR3 is built from 13 residues. Trimming removed 8 bases from V and 1 base from J, with 11 bases in between. CDR3 protein: CASALLGTDTQYF. DNA for the CDR3: TGCGCCAGTGCCCTTTTGGGCACAGATACGCAGTATTTT.

This clonotype was recorded at least ten times. The rearrangement joins TRBV6-2 or TRBV6-3 to TRBJ2-2; the D is unclear. The CDR3 extends over 14 amino acids. V was trimmed by 5 bases and J by 2 bases, leaving 9 bases between them. In germline, CDR1 is MNHEY, CDR2 SVGEGT. The CDR3 DNA follows: TGTGCCAGCAGTCACCCCATAAACACCGGGGAGCTGTTTTTT. Amino acids: CASSHPINTGELFF.

This clonotype was observed at least ten times. The chain links TRBV29-1 to TRBJ2-2, with 8 bases identical to TRBD2. This CDR3 is built from 14 residues. Germline V gives CDR1 SQVTM, CDR2 ANQGSEA. V trimming: 4 bases; J trimming: 1 base; junction bases outside the gene matches: 2. The CDR3 DNA sequence: TGCAGCGTTGGCAGCGGGGGGAACACCGGGGAGCTGTTTTTT. It is translated as CSVGSGGNTGELFF.

This chain connects TRBV12-2 to TRBJ2-3. TRBV12-2 is labeled a pseudogene. The CDR3 is made up of 13 amino acids. CDR3 region: CASRSLWPDTQYF. CDR3 coding DNA: TGTGCAAGTCGCTCCTTATGGCCAGATACGCAGTATTTT.

This clonotype was found many times. This rearrangement joins TRBV30 to TRBJ2-2; the D is unclear. Deletions cut 3 bases from V and 3 bases from J, with 8 bases between. Germline assignment: CDR1 GTSNPN and CDR2 SVGIG (reference sequence). CDR3 size: 13 residues. CDR3 residues: CAWSLQYTGELFF. The CDR3, as DNA: TGTGCCTGGAGCCTACAGTACACCGGGGAGCTGTTTTTT.